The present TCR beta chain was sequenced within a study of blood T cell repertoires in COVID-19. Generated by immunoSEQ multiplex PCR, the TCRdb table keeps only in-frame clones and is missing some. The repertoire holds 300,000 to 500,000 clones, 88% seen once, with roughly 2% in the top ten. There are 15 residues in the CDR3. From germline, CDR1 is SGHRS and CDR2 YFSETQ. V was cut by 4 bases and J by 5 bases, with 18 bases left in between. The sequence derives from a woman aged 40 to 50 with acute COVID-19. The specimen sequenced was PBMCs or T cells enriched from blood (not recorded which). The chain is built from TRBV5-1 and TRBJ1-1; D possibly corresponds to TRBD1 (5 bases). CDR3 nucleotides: TGCGCCAGCAGCCTCCTGGGGGGAGGAGAAACTGAAGCTTTCTTT. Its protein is CASSLLGGGETEAFF.